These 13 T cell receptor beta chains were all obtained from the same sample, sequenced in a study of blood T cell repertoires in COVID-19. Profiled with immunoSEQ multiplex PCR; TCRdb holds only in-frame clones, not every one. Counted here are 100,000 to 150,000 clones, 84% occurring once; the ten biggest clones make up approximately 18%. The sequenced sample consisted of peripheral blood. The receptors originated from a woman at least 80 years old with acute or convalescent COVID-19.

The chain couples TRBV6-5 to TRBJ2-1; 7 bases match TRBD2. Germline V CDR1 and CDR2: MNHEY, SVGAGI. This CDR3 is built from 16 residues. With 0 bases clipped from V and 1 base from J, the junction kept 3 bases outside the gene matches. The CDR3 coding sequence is TGTGCCAGCAGTTACTCGCGGACTAGATCCTACAATGAGCAGTTCTTC. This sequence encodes CASSYSRTRSYNEQFF.

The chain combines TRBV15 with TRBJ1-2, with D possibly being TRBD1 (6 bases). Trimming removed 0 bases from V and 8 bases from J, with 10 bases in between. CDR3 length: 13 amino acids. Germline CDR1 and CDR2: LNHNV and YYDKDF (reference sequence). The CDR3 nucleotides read TGTGCCACCAGCAGAGATAATAGGGGGGGCTACACCTTC. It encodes CATSRDNRGGYTF.

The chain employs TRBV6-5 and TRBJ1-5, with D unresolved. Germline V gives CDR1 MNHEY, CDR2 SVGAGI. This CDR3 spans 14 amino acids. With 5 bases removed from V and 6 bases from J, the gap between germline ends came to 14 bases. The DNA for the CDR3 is TGTGCCAGCAGTACGACCAGCGAGGCTCAGCCCCAGCATTTT. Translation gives CASSTTSEAQPQHF.

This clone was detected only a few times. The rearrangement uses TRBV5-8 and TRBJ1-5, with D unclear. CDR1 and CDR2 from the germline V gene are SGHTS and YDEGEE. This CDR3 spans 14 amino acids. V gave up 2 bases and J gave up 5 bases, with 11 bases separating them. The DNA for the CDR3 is TGTGCCAGCAGCTTCAGGAGGTTGGATCAGCCCCAGCATTTT. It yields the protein CASSFRRLDQPQHF.

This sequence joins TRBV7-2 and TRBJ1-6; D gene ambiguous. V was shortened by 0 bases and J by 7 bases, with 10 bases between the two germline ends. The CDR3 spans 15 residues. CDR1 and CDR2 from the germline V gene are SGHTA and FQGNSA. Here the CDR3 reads CASSLARGINSPLHF. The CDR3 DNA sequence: TGTGCCAGCAGCTTAGCACGAGGAATCAATTCACCCCTCCACTTT.

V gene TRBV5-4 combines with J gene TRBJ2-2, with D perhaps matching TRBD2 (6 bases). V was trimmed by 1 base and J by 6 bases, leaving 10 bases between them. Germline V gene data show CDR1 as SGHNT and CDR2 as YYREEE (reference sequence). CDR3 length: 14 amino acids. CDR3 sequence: CASSLREPPGELFF. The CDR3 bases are TGTGCCAGCAGCTTGCGGGAGCCCCCCGGGGAGCTGTTTTTT. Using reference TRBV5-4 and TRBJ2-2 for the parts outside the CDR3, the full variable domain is ETGVTQSPTHLIKTRGQQVTLRCSSQSGHNTVSWYQQALGQGPQFIFQYYREEENGRGNFPPRFSGLQFPNYSSELNVNALELDDSALYLCASSLREPPGELFFGEGSRLTVL.

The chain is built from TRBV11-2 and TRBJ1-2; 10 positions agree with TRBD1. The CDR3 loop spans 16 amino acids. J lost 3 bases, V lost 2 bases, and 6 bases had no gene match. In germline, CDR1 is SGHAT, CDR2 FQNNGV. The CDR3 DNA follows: TGTGCCAGCAGCTTACCCTGGGACAGGGGAGACTATGGCTACACCTTC. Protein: CASSLPWDRGDYGYTF.

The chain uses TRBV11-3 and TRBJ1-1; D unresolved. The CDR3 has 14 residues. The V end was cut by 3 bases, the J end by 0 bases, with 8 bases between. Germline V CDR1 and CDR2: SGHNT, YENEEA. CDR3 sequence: CASSLGGMNTEAFF. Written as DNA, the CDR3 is TGTGCCAGCAGCTTGGGAGGTATGAACACTGAAGCTTTCTTT.

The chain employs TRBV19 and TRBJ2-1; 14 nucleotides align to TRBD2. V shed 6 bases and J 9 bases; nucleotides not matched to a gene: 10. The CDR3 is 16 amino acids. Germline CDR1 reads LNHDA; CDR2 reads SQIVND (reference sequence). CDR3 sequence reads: CASSLNGLAGGGEQFF. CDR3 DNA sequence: TGTGCCAGTAGCCTCAACGGACTAGCGGGAGGTGGTGAGCAGTTCTTC. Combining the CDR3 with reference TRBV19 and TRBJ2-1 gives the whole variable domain DGGITQSPKYLFRKEGQNVTLSCEQNLNHDAMYWYRQDPGQGLRLIYYSQIVNDFQKGDIAEGYSVSREKKESFPLTVTSAQKNPTAFYLCASSLNGLAGGGEQFFGPGTRLTVL.

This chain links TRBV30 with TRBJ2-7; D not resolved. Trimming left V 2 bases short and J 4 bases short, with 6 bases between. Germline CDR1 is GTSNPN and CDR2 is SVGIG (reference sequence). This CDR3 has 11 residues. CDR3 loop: CAWSSRYEQYF. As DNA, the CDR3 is TGTGCCTGGAGTTCGCGATACGAGCAGTACTTC.

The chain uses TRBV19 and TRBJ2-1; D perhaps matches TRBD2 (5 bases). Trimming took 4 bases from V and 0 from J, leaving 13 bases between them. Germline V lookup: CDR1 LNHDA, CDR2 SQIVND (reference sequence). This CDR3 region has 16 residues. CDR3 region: CASSTGSYPSYNEQFF. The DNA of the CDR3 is TGTGCCAGTAGTACGGGGAGTTATCCCTCCTACAATGAGCAGTTCTTC. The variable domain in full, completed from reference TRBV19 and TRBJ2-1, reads DGGITQSPKYLFRKEGQNVTLSCEQNLNHDAMYWYRQDPGQGLRLIYYSQIVNDFQKGDIAEGYSVSREKKESFPLTVTSAQKNPTAFYLCASSTGSYPSYNEQFFGPGTRLTVL.

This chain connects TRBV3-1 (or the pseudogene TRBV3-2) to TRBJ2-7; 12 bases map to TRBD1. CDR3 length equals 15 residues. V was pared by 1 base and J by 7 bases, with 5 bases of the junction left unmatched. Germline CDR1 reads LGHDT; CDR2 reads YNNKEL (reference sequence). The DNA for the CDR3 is TGTGCCAGCAGCCAAGCTGGGACAGGGGGCGGGGAGCAGTACTTC. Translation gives CASSQAGTGGGEQYF.

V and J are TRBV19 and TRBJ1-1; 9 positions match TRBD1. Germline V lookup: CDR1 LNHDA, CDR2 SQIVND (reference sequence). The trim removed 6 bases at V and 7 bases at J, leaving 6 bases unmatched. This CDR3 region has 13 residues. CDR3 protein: CASSRDRAGEAFF. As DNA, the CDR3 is TGTGCCAGTAGCAGGGACAGGGCGGGTGAAGCTTTCTTT.